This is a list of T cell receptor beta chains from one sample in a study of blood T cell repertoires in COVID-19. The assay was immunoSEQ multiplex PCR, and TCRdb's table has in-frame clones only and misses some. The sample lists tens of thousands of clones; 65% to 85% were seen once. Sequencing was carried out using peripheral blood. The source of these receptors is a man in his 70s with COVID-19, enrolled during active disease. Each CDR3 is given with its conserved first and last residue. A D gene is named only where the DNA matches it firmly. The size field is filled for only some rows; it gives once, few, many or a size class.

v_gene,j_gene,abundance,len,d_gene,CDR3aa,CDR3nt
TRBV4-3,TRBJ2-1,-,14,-,CASSTPGTYNEQFF,TGCGCCAGCAGCACCCCCGGGACTTACAATGAGCAGTTCTTC
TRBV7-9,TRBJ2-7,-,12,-,CASERFYYEQYF,TGTGCCAGCGAGAGGTTCTACTACGAGCAGTACTTC
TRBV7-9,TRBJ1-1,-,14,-,CASSLDTGNTEAFF,TGTGCCAGCAGCTTGGACACTGGGAACACTGAAGCTTTCTTT
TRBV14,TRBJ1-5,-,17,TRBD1,CASSLGTGGFSNQPQHF,TGTGCCAGCAGCCTAGGGACAGGGGGCTTTAGCAATCAGCCCCAGCATTTT
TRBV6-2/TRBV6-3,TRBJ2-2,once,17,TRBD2,CASSYSPSGTYTGELFF,TGTGCCAGCAGTTACTCGCCTAGCGGGACTTACACCGGGGAGCTGTTTTTT
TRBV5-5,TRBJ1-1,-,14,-,CASSFRGGNTEAFF,TGTGCCAGCAGCTTTAGGGGTGGGAACACTGAAGCTTTCTTT
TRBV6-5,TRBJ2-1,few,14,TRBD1,CASTKDRGTNEQFF,TGTGCCAGCACTAAGGACAGGGGGACCAATGAGCAGTTCTTC
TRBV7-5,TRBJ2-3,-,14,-,CARSSEQGRDTQYF,TGTGCCAGAAGCTCTGAGCAGGGTAGGGATACGCAGTATTTT
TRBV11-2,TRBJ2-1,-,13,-,CASSPSPYNEQFF,TGTGCCAGCAGCCCGAGCCCCTACAATGAGCAGTTCTTC
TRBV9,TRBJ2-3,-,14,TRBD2,CASSAGLSTDTQYF,TGTGCCAGCAGCGCGGGACTATCCACAGATACGCAGTATTTT
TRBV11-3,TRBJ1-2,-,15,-,CASSLGQGNGYGYTF,TGTGCCAGCAGCTTAGGGCAGGGGAACGGCTATGGCTACACCTTC
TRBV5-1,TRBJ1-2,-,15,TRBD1,CASSAEGDRGRGYTF,TGCGCCAGCAGCGCGGAGGGGGACAGGGGCCGTGGCTACACCTTC
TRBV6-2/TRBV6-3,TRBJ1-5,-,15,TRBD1,CASSSGGVSNQPQHF,TGTGCCAGCAGTTCAGGGGGCGTTAGCAATCAGCCCCAGCATTTT
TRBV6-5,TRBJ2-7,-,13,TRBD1,CASTRDRGYEQYF,TGTGCCAGCACCCGGGACAGGGGCTACGAGCAGTACTTC
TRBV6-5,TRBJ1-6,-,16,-,CASSSKGPGQSSPLHF,TGTGCCAGCAGTTCCAAGGGACCGGGACAAAGTTCACCCCTCCACTTT
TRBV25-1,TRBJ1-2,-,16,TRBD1,CASSENRQGGFYGYTF,TGTGCCAGCAGTGAGAACCGACAGGGGGGATTTTATGGCTACACCTTC
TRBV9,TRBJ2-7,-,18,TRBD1,CASSSSGTEPSVLREQYF,TGTGCCAGCAGCTCCTCCGGGACAGAACCCTCCGTGCTCCGGGAGCAGTACTTC
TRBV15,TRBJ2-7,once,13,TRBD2,CATSREGREKQYF,TGTGCCACCAGCAGAGAAGGGAGGGAGAAGCAGTACTTC
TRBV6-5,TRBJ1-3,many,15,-,CASSYSRATGNTIYF,TGTGCCAGCAGTTACTCCAGGGCGACTGGAAACACCATATATTTT
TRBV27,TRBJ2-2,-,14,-,CASSFVSARRELFF,TGTGCCAGCAGTTTTGTTTCGGCGCGGAGAGAGCTGTTTTTT
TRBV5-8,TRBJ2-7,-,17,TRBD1,CASSFPRDSFSSYEQYF,TGTGCCAGCAGCTTCCCTCGGGACAGTTTCAGCTCCTACGAGCAGTACTTC
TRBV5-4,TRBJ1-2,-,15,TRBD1,CASSSDRGNNYGYTF,TGTGCCAGCAGCTCGGACAGGGGGAATAACTATGGCTACACCTTC
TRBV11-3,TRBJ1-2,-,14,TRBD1,CASSLTGGYYGYTF,TGTGCCAGCAGCTTAACAGGGGGGTACTATGGCTACACCTTC
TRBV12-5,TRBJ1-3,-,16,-,CASGLGNPTSGNTIYF,TGTGCTAGTGGCCTCGGTAACCCCACCTCTGGAAACACCATATATTTT
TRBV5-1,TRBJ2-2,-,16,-,CASSTTGESNTGELFF,TGCGCCAGCAGCACGACAGGCGAATCGAACACCGGGGAGCTGTTTTTT
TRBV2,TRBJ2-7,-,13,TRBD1,CASKGQVAYEQYF,TGTGCCAGCAAGGGACAGGTAGCTTACGAGCAGTACTTC
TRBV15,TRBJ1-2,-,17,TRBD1,CATSRTDRGRSNYGYTF,TGTGCCACCAGCAGAACCGACAGGGGGCGATCCAACTATGGCTACACCTTC
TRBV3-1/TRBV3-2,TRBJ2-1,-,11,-,CASSQSGEQFF,TGTGCCAGCAGCCAATCAGGAGAGCAGTTCTTC
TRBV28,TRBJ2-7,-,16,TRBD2,CASSPGTSGSHVKGHF,TGTGCCAGCAGCCCCGGGACTAGCGGGAGTCACGTCAAAGGGCACTTC
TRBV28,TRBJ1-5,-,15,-,CASSLVTGTTKPQHF,TGTGCCAGCAGTTTAGTCACCGGGACAACTAAGCCCCAGCATTTT
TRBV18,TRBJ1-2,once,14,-,CASSLRQDYYGYTF,TGTGCCAGCTCACTTAGACAGGATTACTATGGCTACACCTTC
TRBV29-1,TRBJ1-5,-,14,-,CSASTQDSNQPQHF,TGCAGCGCCTCGACTCAAGATAGCAATCAGCCCCAGCATTTT
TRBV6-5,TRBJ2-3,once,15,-,CASSLISSGGRTQYF,TGTGCCAGCAGTTTAATTAGCTCGGGGGGCCGTACGCAGTATTTT
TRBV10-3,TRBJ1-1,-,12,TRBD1,CAISEQGAEAFF,TGTGCCATCAGTGAACAGGGGGCTGAAGCTTTCTTT
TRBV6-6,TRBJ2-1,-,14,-,CASSHDPPWGVQFF,TGTGCCAGCAGTCACGACCCTCCCTGGGGCGTGCAGTTCTTC
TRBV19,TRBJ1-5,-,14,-,CASSPTGKDQPQHF,TGTGCCAGTAGCCCTACAGGGAAAGATCAGCCCCAGCATTTT
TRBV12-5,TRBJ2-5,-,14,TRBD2,CASGKILAGETQYF,TGTGCTAGTGGTAAAATACTAGCGGGGGAGACCCAGTACTTC
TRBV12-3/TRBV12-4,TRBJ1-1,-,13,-,CATITPSGTEAFF,TGTGCCACCATTACACCCTCGGGCACTGAAGCTTTCTTT
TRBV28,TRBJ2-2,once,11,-,CASRYTGELFF,TGTGCCAGCAGATATACCGGGGAGCTGTTTTTT
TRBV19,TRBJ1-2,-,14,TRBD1,CASSLTGQGDGYTF,TGTGCCAGTAGTCTCACGGGACAGGGTGATGGCTACACCTTC
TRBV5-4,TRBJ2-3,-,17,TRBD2,CASSLRASGRGTDTQYF,TGTGCCAGCAGCTTGAGGGCTAGCGGGAGGGGCACAGATACGCAGTATTTT
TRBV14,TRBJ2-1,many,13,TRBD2,CASRVTGGNEQFF,TGTGCCAGCAGAGTCACGGGAGGGAATGAGCAGTTCTTC
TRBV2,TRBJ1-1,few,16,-,CASSERYGRANTEAFF,TGTGCCAGCAGTGAAAGGTATGGCAGGGCGAACACTGAAGCTTTCTTT
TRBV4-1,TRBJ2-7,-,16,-,CASSQDPGRGSYEQYF,TGCGCCAGCAGCCAAGATCCTGGCAGGGGAAGCTACGAGCAGTACTTC
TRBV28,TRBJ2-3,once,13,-,CASRQVLTDTQYF,TGTGCCAGCAGACAGGTGCTCACAGATACGCAGTATTTT
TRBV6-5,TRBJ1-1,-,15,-,CASSYSSGGAGEAFF,TGTGCCAGCAGTTACTCGAGCGGGGGCGCGGGAGAAGCTTTCTTT
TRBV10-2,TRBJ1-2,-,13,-,CASSPESGYGYTF,TGCGCCAGCAGCCCCGAGAGTGGCTATGGCTACACCTTC
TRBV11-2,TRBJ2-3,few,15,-,CASSLDRGLGDTQYF,TGTGCCAGCAGCTTAGATCGGGGGTTAGGGGATACGCAGTATTTT